Below, 27 T cell receptor beta chains from the same sample are listed, as sequenced in a study of blood T cell repertoires in COVID-19. TCRdb's table, derived via immunoSEQ multiplex PCR, lists solely in-frame clones and lacks some. In the table there are about 250,000 clones, around 86% of which are singletons. Material: PBMCs or T cells enriched from blood (not recorded which). These receptors came from a man in his forties who had recovered from COVID-19.

V is TRBV3-1 (or the pseudogene TRBV3-2) and J is TRBJ1-3; no firm D call. V was trimmed by 3 bases and J by 0 bases, leaving 18 bases between them. The CDR3 is 18 residues long. Looked up from germline, CDR1 is LGHDT and CDR2 is YNNKEL (reference sequence). The CDR3 region has the DNA TGTGCCAGCAGCCACCCCCATCTGGGAGTTAGCTCTGGAAACACCATATATTTT. Its protein is CASSHPHLGVSSGNTIYF.

The chain uses TRBV9 and TRBJ2-1, with TRBD2 matching over 13 bases. The trim removed 6 bases at V and 6 bases at J, leaving 15 bases unmatched. Germline V gene lookup returns CDR1 SGDLS and CDR2 YYNGEE. This CDR3 spans 18 amino acids. The chain's CDR3 is CASTKGLAGAGVGNEQFF. CDR3 DNA: TGTGCCAGCACAAAAGGACTAGCGGGAGCGGGGGTGGGCAATGAGCAGTTCTTC.

This chain links TRBV11-1 with TRBJ2-3, with D unresolved. Germline CDR1 reads SGHAT; CDR2 reads FQDESV (reference sequence). The CDR3 runs 14 residues. Trimming stripped 1 base from V and 1 base from J, with 6 bases between. CDR3 nucleotide sequence: TGTGCCAGCAGCTTAGACGGTGGCACAGATACGCAGTATTTT. This sequence encodes CASSLDGGTDTQYF.

A note on this clone: The sample contains more than one DNA sequence encoding this CDR3. V and J are TRBV19 and TRBJ1-2, with 7 positions matching TRBD1. The germline V gene has CDR1 LNHDA and CDR2 SQIVND (reference sequence). The CDR3 runs to 13 residues. V lost 6 bases to trimming and J lost 3 bases; unmatched junction nucleotides: 4. The CDR3 reads CASSIDRDYGYTF. The CDR3 region has the DNA TGTGCCAGTAGCATCGACAGGGACTATGGCTACACCTTC.

This clone was detected only once. The chain employs TRBV5-1 and TRBJ1-5; D gene unclear. The germline V gene has CDR1 SGHRS and CDR2 YFSETQ. CDR3 length equals 16 residues. Trimming took off 4 bases at V and 0 bases at J, with 14 bases between the two ends. The CDR3 reads CASSPMDSYSNQPQHF. CDR3 bases: TGCGCCAGCAGCCCCATGGACTCATATAGCAATCAGCCCCAGCATTTT.

The chain links TRBV5-1 to TRBJ2-3; a weak D match, TRBD2 (5 bases). Trimming pared 5 bases from V and 1 base from J, leaving 11 bases between. Germline loops: CDR1 SGHRS, CDR2 YFSETQ. The CDR3 is made up of 14 amino acids. The CDR3 reads CASRSSIGTDTQYF. DNA of the CDR3: TGCGCCAGCAGATCTAGCATCGGCACAGATACGCAGTATTTT.

The chain couples TRBV5-6 to TRBJ1-2; TRBD1 might be the D (5 bases). V was clipped by 2 bases and J by 4 bases, with 12 bases between them. The CDR3 runs to 14 residues. The V gene's germline CDR1 is SGHDT and CDR2 YYEEEE. This CDR3 is CASSFLTAPYGYTF. DNA for the CDR3: TGTGCCAGCAGCTTCTTGACAGCCCCCTATGGCTACACCTTC.

This chain joins TRBV7-9 and TRBJ2-5; TRBD1 matches 7 bases. The junction had 4 bases not matched to a gene; V was cut back by 5 bases and J by 4 bases. This CDR3 is 13 amino acids long. CDR1 and CDR2 from the germline V gene are SEHNR and FQNEAQ (reference sequence). The CDR3 sequence: CASSPGQPETQYF. CDR3 bases: TGTGCCAGCAGCCCGGGACAGCCAGAGACCCAGTACTTC.

The rearrangement joins TRBV27 to TRBJ2-3; TRBD1 is a possible D gene (6 bases). The germline V gene encodes CDR1 MNHEY and CDR2 SMNVEV (reference sequence). The CDR3 sequence is 14 residues long. The V end was cut by 3 bases, the J end by 7 bases, with 14 bases between. Here the CDR3 reads CASSFAQGYHTQYF. The CDR3 coding sequence is TGTGCCAGCAGTTTTGCGCAGGGGTATCATACGCAGTATTTT.

The genes are TRBV5-8 and TRBJ2-2, with no clear D. Trimming pared 0 bases from V and 5 bases from J, leaving 8 bases between. CDR1 SGHTS and CDR2 YDEGEE come from the germline V gene. The CDR3 is 14 amino acids. The CDR3 DNA follows: TGTGCCAGCAGCTTGGCCCAGGTGACCGGGGAGCTGTTTTTT. Amino acid sequence: CASSLAQVTGELFF.

The chain links TRBV6-6 to TRBJ2-1; 11 bases agree with TRBD1. The trim removed 4 bases at V and 7 bases at J, leaving 6 bases unmatched. Per the germline V gene, CDR1 is MNHNY and CDR2 is SVGAGI (reference sequence). The CDR3 has 15 residues. In DNA, the CDR3 is TGTGCCAGCAGTTTCACGGACAGGGGGCAAAATGAGCAGTTCTTC. Residues: CASSFTDRGQNEQFF.

This chain uses TRBV19 with TRBJ2-1, with a tentative D call TRBD1 (6 bases). Germline lookup yields CDR1 LNHDA and CDR2 SQIVND (reference sequence). CDR3 size: 19 residues. Trimming took 1 base from V and 0 from J, leaving 19 bases between them. The CDR3 DNA follows: TGTGCCAGTAGTATAGGTAAAGGGGGTGCATATCCCTCCTACAATGAGCAGTTCTTC. Its translation is CASSIGKGGAYPSYNEQFF.

The genes are TRBV19 and TRBJ2-7; maybe TRBD2 (6 bases). CDR1 LNHDA and CDR2 SQIVND come from the germline V gene (reference sequence). The length of the CDR3 is 13 residues. V was shortened by 8 bases and J by 6 bases, with 17 bases between the two germline ends. The CDR3 coding sequence is TGTGCCAGTCTAAGCAGTCTGGGAGGCGAGCAGTACTTC. This gives the protein CASLSSLGGEQYF.

The V gene is TRBV5-1, the J gene TRBJ2-1, with TRBD2 matching over 12 bases. The junction had 7 bases not matched to a gene; V was cut back by 2 bases and J by 7 bases. The CDR3 totals 16 residues. Germline loops: CDR1 SGHRS, CDR2 YFSETQ. CDR3 amino acids: CASSFLAGGVKNEQFF. CDR3 nucleotides: TGCGCCAGCAGCTTCCTAGCGGGGGGGGTAAAGAATGAGCAGTTCTTC.

This rearrangement joins TRBV11-2 to TRBJ2-7; 9 positions agree with TRBD1. This CDR3 region has 14 residues. J gave up 2 bases and V 6 bases, and 5 bases lay outside the gene matches. Germline CDR1 SGHAT, CDR2 FQNNGV. CDR3 region: CASRTGGSAYEQYF. CDR3 sequence (DNA): TGTGCCAGCAGGACAGGGGGTAGCGCCTACGAGCAGTACTTC. The full variable domain, its missing parts supplied by reference TRBV11-2 and TRBJ2-7, is EAGVAQSPRYKIIEKRQSVAFWCNPISGHATLYWYQQILGQGPKLLIQFQNNGVVDDSQLPKDRFSAERLKGVDSTLKIQPAKLEDSAVYLCASRTGGSAYEQYFGPGTRLTVT.

The chain has TRBV9 and TRBJ2-1, with a tentative D call TRBD2 (5 bases). Germline V lookup: CDR1 SGDLS, CDR2 YYNGEE. The CDR3 contains 17 residues. V lost 7 bases to trimming and J lost 4 bases, with 24 bases between them. The DNA for the CDR3 is TGTGCCAGCGCGATCAGTGCCGGCGACTACACGTACAATGAGCAGTTCTTC. As protein: CASAISAGDYTYNEQFF.

The chain has TRBV7-2 and TRBJ1-6; D perhaps matches TRBD1 (5 bases). The CDR3 length is 15 residues. Per the germline V gene, CDR1 is SGHTA and CDR2 is FQGNSA. V was shortened by 5 bases and J by 3 bases, with 11 bases between the two germline ends. CDR3 sequence: CASSPSQGYNSPLHF. CDR3 nucleotides: TGTGCCAGCAGCCCCTCTCAGGGCTATAATTCACCCCTCCACTTT.

The chain combines TRBV18 with TRBJ1-5; D might be TRBD1 (5 bases). This CDR3 is built from 16 residues. The V gene lost 2 bases and the J gene lost 2 bases, with 13 bases spanning the gap. Germline loops: CDR1 KGHSH, CDR2 LQKENI. The CDR3 region has the DNA TGTGCCAGCTCACCAGCGGGCAGGGAGGGCAATCAGCCCCAGCATTTT. Translated: CASSPAGREGNQPQHF.

The CDR3 nucleotides are TGCAGCGCCGGACAGTCGATTCGGACTGAAGCTTTCTTT. As protein: CSAGQSIRTEAFF. V gene TRBV29-1 combines with J gene TRBJ1-1, with a tentative D call TRBD1 (6 bases). Germline V CDR1 and CDR2: SQVTM, ANQGSEA. This CDR3 is 13 amino acids long. The V gene lost 7 bases and the J gene lost 5 bases, with 17 bases spanning the gap.

This rearrangement joins TRBV29-1 to TRBJ1-1, with no clear D. Germline values: CDR1 SQVTM, CDR2 ANQGSEA. The V end was cut by 3 bases, the J end by 7 bases, with 12 bases between. The CDR3 has 12 residues. The CDR3 DNA reads as TGCAGCGTTGATCCCTCGGGGTTTGAAGCTTTCTTT. Its translation: CSVDPSGFEAFF.

The chain employs TRBV27 and TRBJ2-1; 12 nucleotides align to TRBD2. From germline, CDR1 is MNHEY and CDR2 SMNVEV (reference sequence). This CDR3 is 17 amino acids long. With 5 bases clipped from V and 5 bases from J, the junction kept 10 bases outside the gene matches. In nucleotides, the CDR3 is TGTGCCAGCAGTCCGCTCGGGACTAGCGGGCCTAACAATGAGCAGTTCTTC. It yields the protein CASSPLGTSGPNNEQFF.

The gene calls are TRBV11-2 and TRBJ2-2; a possible D gene is TRBD2 (5 bases). V gave up 4 bases and J gave up 5 bases, with 14 bases separating them. The CDR3 totals 15 residues. The V gene's germline CDR1 is SGHAT and CDR2 FQNNGV. DNA for the CDR3: TGTGCCAGCAGCTGGCGAGGGCGAGGGACCGGGGAGCTGTTTTTT. Translating gives CASSWRGRGTGELFF.

V usage is TRBV7-2 and J usage is TRBJ1-4; D unresolved. CDR3 length: 15 amino acids. Germline CDR1 is SGHTA and CDR2 is FQGNSA. V lost 3 bases and J lost 1, with 9 bases in between. The CDR3 DNA is TGTGCCAGCAGCTTCGACCGAGGAACTAATGAAAAACTGTTTTTT. This translates into CASSFDRGTNEKLFF.

J is TRBJ2-7 and V is TRBV19, with D possibly matching TRBD1 (7 bases). CDR3 length: 13 amino acids. Trimming left V 5 bases short and J 3 bases short, with 11 bases between. Germline values: CDR1 LNHDA, CDR2 SQIVND (reference sequence). This CDR3 reads CASSWRGLYEQYF. The CDR3 DNA reads TGTGCCAGTAGTTGGAGGGGGCTCTACGAGCAGTACTTC.

DNA of the CDR3: TGCAGCGTTGGACAGGGGGCAACTGGAAACACCATATATTTT. This codes for CSVGQGATGNTIYF. The rearrangement links TRBV29-1 to TRBJ1-3, with TRBD1 matching 10 bases. Trimming removed 4 bases from V and 2 bases from J; junction bases left unmatched: 2. This CDR3 comprises 14 residues. In germline, CDR1 is SQVTM, CDR2 ANQGSEA.

This chain joins TRBV19 and TRBJ2-1, with 7 positions matching TRBD1. The V gene end was trimmed by 9 bases and the J gene end by 8 bases; junction bases not matched to a gene: 13. Germline values: CDR1 LNHDA, CDR2 SQIVND (reference sequence). The CDR3 sequence is 14 residues long. The CDR3 loop reads CASALDRESHEQFF. DNA of the CDR3: TGTGCCAGCGCCCTAGACAGGGAATCCCATGAGCAGTTCTTC.

The genes are TRBV5-1 and TRBJ1-4; D is ambiguous. Germline CDR1 SGHRS, CDR2 YFSETQ. The CDR3 sequence is 14 residues long. Trimming cost V 0 bases and J 4 bases, with 7 bases left between them. This CDR3 is CASSLEQFNEKLFF. CDR3 bases: TGCGCCAGCAGCTTGGAACAGTTTAATGAAAAACTGTTTTTT.